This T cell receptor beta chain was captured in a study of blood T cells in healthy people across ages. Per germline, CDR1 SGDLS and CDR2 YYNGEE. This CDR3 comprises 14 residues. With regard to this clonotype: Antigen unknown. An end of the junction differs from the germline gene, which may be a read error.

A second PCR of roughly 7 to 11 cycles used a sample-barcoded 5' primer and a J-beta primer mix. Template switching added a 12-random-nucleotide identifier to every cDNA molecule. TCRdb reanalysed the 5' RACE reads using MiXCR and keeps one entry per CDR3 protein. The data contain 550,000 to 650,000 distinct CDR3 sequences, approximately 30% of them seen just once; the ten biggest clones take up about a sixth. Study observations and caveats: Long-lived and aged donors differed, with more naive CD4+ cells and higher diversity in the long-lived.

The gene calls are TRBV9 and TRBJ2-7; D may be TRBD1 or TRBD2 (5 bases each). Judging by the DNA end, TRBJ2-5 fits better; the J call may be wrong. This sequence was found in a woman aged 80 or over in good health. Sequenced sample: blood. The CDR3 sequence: CACSVGVVGETQYF. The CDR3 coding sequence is TGTGCCTGCAGCGTGGGGGTGGTCGGGGAGACCCAGTACTTC.